One and the same sample provided the 4 T cell receptor beta chains below, sequenced in a study of blood T cell repertoires in COVID-19. The table came from immunoSEQ multiplex PCR; TCRdb's copy has only in-frame clones and leaves some out. Counted here are 200,000 to 250,000 clones, 90% occurring once; the ten biggest clones make up about 16%. Specimen: PBMCs or T cells enriched from blood (not recorded which). Every receptor here comes from a man under 40 who had been exposed to COVID-19.

This clone was seen once. The rearrangement uses TRBV11-1 and TRBJ1-1, with D possibly being TRBD1 (6 bases). V lost 2 bases and J 6 bases, leaving 16 bases between the germline ends. CDR3 size: 15 residues. CDR1 and CDR2 (germline): SGHAT, FQDESV (reference sequence). The CDR3 DNA reads as TGTGCCAGCAGCTTAAGAACAGGGCATTCAGCTGAAGCTTTCTTT. It translates to CASSLRTGHSAEAFF.

CDR3 nucleotides: TGCAGCGTTGTAGGCCTAGCGGGGGCTTACAATGAGCAGTTCTTC. It translates to CSVVGLAGAYNEQFF. The chain carries TRBV29-1 and TRBJ2-1, with 10 nucleotides matching TRBD2. V shed 4 bases, J shed 4 bases, and the junction held 7 bases outside the gene matches. CDR1 is SQVTM and CDR2 is ANQGSEA in the germline V gene. CDR3 length equals 15 residues.

This chain connects TRBV9 to TRBJ2-7; D perhaps matches TRBD2 (5 bases). The CDR3 is 17 amino acids. V was cut by 0 bases and J by 2 bases, with 18 bases left in between. The germline V gene encodes CDR1 SGDLS and CDR2 YYNGEE. The CDR3 region has the DNA TGTGCCAGCAGCGTAGACGGAGGATTAACTTTTCCCTACGAGCAGTACTTC. Its protein product is CASSVDGGLTFPYEQYF.

The genes are TRBV5-1 and TRBJ2-5, with D perhaps TRBD2 (5 bases). Germline CDR1 SGHRS, CDR2 YFSETQ. The V end was cut by 3 bases, the J end by 5 bases, with 14 bases between. The CDR3 sequence is 14 residues long. In nucleotides, the CDR3 is TGCGCCAGCAGCTCTACTAGAGCCGATGAGACCCAGTACTTC. It is translated as CASSSTRADETQYF. The full variable domain, its missing parts supplied by reference TRBV5-1 and TRBJ2-5, is KAGVTQTPRYLIKTRGQQVTLSCSPISGHRSVSWYQQTPGQGLQFLFEYFSETQRNKGNFPGRFSGRQFSNSRSEMNVSTLELGDSALYLCASSSTRADETQYFGPGTRLLVL.